The subject of this entry is one TCR beta chain. This clone occurred a few times. This clone's antigen is unknown. Base qualities are not at hand, and no much larger clone is one base apart. CDR1 and CDR2, looked up from the germline V gene, are MGHDK and SYGVNS. The CDR3 measures 14 amino acids from cysteine to phenylalanine. CDR3 DNA only is kept here, 42 bases in frame from base 1. V loses 1 base, J loses 6 bases, and the germline ends lie 12 bases apart. This sample is part of a study of cytotoxic CD8 clonotypes in ibrutinib-treated CLL (dated by TCRdb to the early 2020s). Background on the whole study: The cohort included some 14 treatment-naive and some 10 relapsed/refractory patients; some 18 were IGHV unmutated. Partial responses were observed in about 25 patients and complete responses in 2; after a median follow-up of 68 months, remission was maintained in approximately 14 patients and progression was observed in some 12. Response samples were obtained after a median of approximately eleven months of treatment, with a range of about 6 to 40 months. On average, each sample had some 250,000 productive templates and tens of thousands of productive rearrangements. Of the approximately 86 participants in the trial, about 26 had longitudinal samples available. Cryopreserved peripheral blood mononuclear cells were collected before treatment, at response, and at either disease progression or sustained remission.

On a MiSeq, deep resolution sequencing aimed for a depth between 1 in 1 million and 1 in 200,000 T cells, with each clonotype covered around 9.2x on average. The immunoSEQ hsTCRB Kit was used to generate the TCR beta libraries. Per the source publication's procedure: ImmunoSEQ Data Assistant and ImmunoSEQ Analyzer were used for data analysis, and V, D and J genes were assigned according to IMGT definitions. Clonality was computed as one minus normalized Shannon entropy of productive rearrangement frequencies, ranging from 0 to 1. Only overrepresented clonotypes making up at least 0.05% of the repertoire of each patient were included in the public clonotype analysis. About twelve repertoires from age-matched healthy donors, obtained from immuneACCESS, served as clonality controls. As stored in TCRdb, this immuneACCESS dataset retains in-frame rearrangements with V and J assigned. A fraction of the clones does not appear; measured against another copy, unresolved V genes explain less than half of the discrepancy, and the remainder lacks a known reason. V, J and clone size derive from that table, while D and trimming were established from the DNA sequence. Within this sample are some 300,000 clones, with 70% to 80% of them counted one time only. The ten top clones hold more than 6% of the sample.

For TCR beta library preparation, roughly 2 micrograms of genomic DNA were extracted from the cryopreserved PBMCs. Longitudinal blood samples from CLL patients receiving ibrutinib monotherapy were subjected to high-throughput TCR beta sequencing. The patients took part in an open-label, single-center phase 2 trial of ibrutinib monotherapy. Study-wide findings and limitations: Clonality increased at ibrutinib response, stayed stable in sustained remission, and fell back toward baseline at progression. Lymph node repertoires were not examined, and the timing of sampling was not matched between patients in sustained remission and those whose disease progressed. Public clonotypes were rare and either contracted or stayed stable during treatment, and the rise in clonality at ibrutinib response reflected the expansion of private clonotypes. Baseline clonality was found to be higher than that of age-matched healthy donors and was strongly correlated with circulating CD8+ T-cell counts.

The clonotype comes from a human donor with chronic lymphocytic leukemia. The receptor chain draws on TRBV25-1 and TRBJ1-2; 6 matching bases give a weak D call of TRBD1. The material sequenced was PBMCs, taken before ibrutinib treatment. This receptor has the CDR3 CASSESGGLDGYTF. The nucleotides are TGTGCCAGCAGTGAATCTGGGGGGCTTGATGGCTACACCTTC.